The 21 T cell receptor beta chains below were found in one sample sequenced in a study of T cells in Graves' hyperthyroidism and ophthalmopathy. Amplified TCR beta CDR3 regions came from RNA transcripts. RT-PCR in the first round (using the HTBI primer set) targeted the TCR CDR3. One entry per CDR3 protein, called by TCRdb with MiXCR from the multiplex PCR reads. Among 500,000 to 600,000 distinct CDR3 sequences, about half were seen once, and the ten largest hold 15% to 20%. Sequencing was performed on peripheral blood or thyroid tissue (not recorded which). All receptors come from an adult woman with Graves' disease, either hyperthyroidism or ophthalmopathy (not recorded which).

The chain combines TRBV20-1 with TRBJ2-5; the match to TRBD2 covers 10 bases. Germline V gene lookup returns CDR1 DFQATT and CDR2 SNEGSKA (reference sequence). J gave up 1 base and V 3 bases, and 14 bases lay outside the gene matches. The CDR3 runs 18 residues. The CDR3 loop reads CSASALAGQSAFQETQYF. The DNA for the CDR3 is TGCAGTGCTAGTGCACTAGCGGGACAGTCGGCGTTCCAAGAGACCCAGTACTTC.

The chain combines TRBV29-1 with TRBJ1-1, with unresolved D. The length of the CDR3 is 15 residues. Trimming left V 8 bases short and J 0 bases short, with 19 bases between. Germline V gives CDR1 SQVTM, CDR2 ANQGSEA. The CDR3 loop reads CSSPISRELNTEAFF. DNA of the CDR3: TGCAGCAGTCCCATTTCTAGGGAATTGAACACTGAAGCTTTCTTT.

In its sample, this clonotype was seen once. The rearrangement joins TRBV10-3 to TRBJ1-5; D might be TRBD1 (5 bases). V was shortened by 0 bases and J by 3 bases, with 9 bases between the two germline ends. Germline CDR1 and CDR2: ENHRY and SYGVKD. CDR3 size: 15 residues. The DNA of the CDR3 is TGTGCCATCAGTGAGTCGGGGCAGTACAATCAGCCCCAGCATTTT. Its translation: CAISESGQYNQPQHF.

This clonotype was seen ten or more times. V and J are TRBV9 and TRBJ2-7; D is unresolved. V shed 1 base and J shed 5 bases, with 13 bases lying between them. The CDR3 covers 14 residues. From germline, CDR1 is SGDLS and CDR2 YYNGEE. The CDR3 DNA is TGTGCCAGCAGCGTACTACCCTCCGCCGACGAGCAGTACTTC. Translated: CASSVLPSADEQYF.

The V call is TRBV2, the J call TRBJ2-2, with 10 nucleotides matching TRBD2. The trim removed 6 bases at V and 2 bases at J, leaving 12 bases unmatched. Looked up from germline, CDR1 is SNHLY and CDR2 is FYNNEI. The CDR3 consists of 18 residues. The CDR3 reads CASSLFPAGGPNTGELFF. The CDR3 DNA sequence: TGTGCCAGCAGCTTATTTCCAGCGGGAGGGCCTAACACCGGGGAGCTGTTTTTT.

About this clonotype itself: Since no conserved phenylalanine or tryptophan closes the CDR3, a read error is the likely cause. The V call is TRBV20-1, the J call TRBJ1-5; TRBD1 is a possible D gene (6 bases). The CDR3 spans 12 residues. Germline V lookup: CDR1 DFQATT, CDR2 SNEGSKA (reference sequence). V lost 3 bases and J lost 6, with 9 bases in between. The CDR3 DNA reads TGCAGTGCTAGGGAACAGGGTCAGCCCCAGCATTCT. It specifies CSAREQGQPQHS.

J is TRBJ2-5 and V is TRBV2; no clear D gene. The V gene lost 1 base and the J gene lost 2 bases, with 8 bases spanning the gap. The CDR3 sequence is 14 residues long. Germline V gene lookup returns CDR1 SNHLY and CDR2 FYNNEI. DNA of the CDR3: TGTGCCAGCAGTGAAGGGTCCGCTCAAGAGACCCAGTACTTC. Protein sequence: CASSEGSAQETQYF.

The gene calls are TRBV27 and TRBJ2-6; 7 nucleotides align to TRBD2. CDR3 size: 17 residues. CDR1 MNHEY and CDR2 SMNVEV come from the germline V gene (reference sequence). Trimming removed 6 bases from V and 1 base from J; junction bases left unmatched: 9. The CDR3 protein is CASRGSGYISGANVLTF. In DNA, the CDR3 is TGTGCCAGCAGGGGTAGCGGGTATATATCTGGGGCCAACGTCCTGACTTTC. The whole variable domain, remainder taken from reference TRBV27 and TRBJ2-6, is EAQVTQNPRYLITVTGKKLTVTCSQNMNHEYMSWYRQDPGLGLRQIYYSMNVEVTDKGDVPEGYKVSRKEKRNFPLILESPSPNQTSLYFCASRGSGYISGANVLTFGAGSRLTVL.

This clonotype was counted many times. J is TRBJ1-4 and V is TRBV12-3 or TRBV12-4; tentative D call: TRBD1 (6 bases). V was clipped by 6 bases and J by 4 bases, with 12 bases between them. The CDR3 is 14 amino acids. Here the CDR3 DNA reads TGTGCCAGCAGCCAAGGGGGATTTAATGAAAAACTGTTTTTT. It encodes CASSQGGFNEKLFF.

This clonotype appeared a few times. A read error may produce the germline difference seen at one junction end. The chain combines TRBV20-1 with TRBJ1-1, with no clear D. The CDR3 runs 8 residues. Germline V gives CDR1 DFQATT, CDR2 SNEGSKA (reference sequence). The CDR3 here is CSARGTVF. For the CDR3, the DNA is TGCAGTGCTAGAGGGACGGTCTTT.

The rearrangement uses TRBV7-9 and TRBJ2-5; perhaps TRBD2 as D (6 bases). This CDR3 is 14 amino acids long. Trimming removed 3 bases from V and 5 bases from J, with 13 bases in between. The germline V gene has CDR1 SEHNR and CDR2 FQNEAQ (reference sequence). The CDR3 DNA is TGTGCCAGCAGCTTGCGGGGTAAATGGGAGACCCAGTACTTC. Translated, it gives CASSLRGKWETQYF.

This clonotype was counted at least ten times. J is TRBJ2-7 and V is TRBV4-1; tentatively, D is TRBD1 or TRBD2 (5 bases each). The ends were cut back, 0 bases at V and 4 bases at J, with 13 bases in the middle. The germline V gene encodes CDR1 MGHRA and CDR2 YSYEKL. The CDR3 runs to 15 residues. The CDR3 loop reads CASSQDRGSMYEQYF. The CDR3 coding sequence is TGCGCCAGCAGCCAAGATCGGGGCAGCATGTACGAGCAGTACTTC.

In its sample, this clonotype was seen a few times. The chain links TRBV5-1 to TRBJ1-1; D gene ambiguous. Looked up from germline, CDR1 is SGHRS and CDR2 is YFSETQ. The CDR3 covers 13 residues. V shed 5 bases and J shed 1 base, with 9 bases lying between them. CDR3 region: CASRGVGNTEAFF. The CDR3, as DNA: TGCGCCAGCAGAGGTGTTGGGAACACTGAAGCTTTCTTT.

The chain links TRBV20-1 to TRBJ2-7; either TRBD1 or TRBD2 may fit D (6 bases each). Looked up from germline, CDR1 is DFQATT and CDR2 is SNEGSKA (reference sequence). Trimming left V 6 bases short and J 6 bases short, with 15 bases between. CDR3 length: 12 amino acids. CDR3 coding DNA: TGCAGTGCCCGAGGGGGAGGCCCCGAGCAGTACTTC. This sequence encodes CSARGGGPEQYF.

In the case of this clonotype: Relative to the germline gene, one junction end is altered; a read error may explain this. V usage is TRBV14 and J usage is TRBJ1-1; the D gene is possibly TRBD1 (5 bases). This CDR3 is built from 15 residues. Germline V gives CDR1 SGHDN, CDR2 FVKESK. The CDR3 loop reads CASSQSDSANTEAFF. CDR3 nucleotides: TGCGCCAGCAGCCAAAGCGACAGCGCGAACACTGAAGCTTTCTTT.

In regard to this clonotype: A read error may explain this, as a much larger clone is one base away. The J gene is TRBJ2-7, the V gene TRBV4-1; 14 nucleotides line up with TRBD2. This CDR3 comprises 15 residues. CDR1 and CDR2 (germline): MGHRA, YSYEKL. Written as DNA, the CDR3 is TGTGCCAGCAGCCAACGGACTAGCGGGAGGTACGAGCAGTACTTC. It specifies CASSQRTSGRYEQYF.

CDR3 sequence reads: CASSLARTGWDQPQHF. The DNA for the CDR3 is TGTGCCAGCAGTTTAGCCCGGACAGGGTGGGATCAGCCCCAGCATTTT. The chain joins TRBV12-3 or TRBV12-4 to TRBJ1-5; 8 positions match TRBD1. Trimming at V came to 0 bases and at J to 5 bases, leaving 6 bases not matched to a gene. CDR3 length: 16 residues.

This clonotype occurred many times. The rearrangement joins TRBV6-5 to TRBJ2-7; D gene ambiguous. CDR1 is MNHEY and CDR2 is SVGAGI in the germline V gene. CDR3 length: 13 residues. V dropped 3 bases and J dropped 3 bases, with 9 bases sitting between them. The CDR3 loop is CASSYGPLYEQYF. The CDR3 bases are TGTGCCAGCAGTTATGGACCGCTCTACGAGCAGTACTTC.

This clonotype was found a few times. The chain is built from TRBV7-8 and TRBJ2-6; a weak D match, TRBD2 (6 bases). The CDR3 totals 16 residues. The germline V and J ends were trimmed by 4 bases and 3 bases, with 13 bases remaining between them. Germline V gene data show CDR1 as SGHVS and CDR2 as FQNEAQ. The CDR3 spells CASSYRARGGANVLTF. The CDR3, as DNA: TGTGCCAGCAGCTACCGGGCGCGGGGTGGGGCCAACGTCCTGACTTTC. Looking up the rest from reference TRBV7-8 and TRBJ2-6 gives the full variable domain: GAGVSQSPRYKVAKRGQDVALRCDPISGHVSLFWYQQALGQGPEFLTYFQNEAQLDKSGLPSDRFFAERPEGSVSTLKIQRTQQEDSAVYLCASSYRARGGANVLTFGAGSRLTVL.

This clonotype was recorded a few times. The chain's CDR3 is CASSSGTSPTDTQYF. The CDR3 nucleotides read TGTGCCAGCAGCTCCGGGACTAGCCCCACAGATACGCAGTATTTT. The V gene is TRBV5-4, the J gene TRBJ2-3; TRBD2 matches at 9 bases. V was pared by 3 bases and J by 2 bases, with 4 bases of the junction left unmatched. The length of the CDR3 is 15 residues. The V gene's germline CDR1 is SGHNT and CDR2 YYREEE (reference sequence).

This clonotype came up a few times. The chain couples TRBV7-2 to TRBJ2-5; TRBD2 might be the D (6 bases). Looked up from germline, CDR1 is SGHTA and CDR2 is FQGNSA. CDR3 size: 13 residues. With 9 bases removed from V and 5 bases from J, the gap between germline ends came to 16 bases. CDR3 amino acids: CASTTPRGETQYF. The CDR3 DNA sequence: TGTGCCAGTACCACACCTCGGGGGGAGACCCAGTACTTC.